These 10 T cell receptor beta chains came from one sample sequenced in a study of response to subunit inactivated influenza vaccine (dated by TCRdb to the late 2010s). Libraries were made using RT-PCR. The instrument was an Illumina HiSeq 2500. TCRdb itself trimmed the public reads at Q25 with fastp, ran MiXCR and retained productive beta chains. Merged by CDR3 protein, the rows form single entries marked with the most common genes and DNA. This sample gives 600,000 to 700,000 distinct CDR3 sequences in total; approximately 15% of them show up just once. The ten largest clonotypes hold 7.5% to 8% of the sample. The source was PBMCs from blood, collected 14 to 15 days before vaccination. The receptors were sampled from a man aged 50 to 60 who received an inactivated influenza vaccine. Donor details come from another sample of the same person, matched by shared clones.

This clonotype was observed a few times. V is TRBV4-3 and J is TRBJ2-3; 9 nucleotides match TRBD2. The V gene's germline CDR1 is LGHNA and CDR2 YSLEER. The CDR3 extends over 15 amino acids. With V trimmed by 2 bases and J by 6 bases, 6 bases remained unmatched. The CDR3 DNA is TGCGCCAGCAGCCAACGCGGGGGGGCCTCTGATACGCAGTATTTT. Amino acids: CASSQRGGASDTQYF.

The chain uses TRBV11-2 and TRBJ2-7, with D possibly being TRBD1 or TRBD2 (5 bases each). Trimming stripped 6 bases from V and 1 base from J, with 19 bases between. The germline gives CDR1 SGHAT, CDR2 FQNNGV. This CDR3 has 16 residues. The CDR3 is CASSLYSGTKSYEQYF. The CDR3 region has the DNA TGTGCCAGCAGTTTATACTCCGGGACGAAATCCTACGAGCAGTACTTC.

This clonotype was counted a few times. The CDR3 region is CASSPGPSGEAFF. The CDR3 DNA sequence: TGTGCCAGCTCACCGGGACCTAGCGGTGAAGCTTTCTTT. This chain joins TRBV18 and TRBJ1-1, with D possibly matching TRBD1 (5 bases). The CDR3 runs to 13 residues. Germline lookup yields CDR1 KGHSH and CDR2 LQKENI. Trimming took off 3 bases at V and 7 bases at J, with 12 bases between the two ends.

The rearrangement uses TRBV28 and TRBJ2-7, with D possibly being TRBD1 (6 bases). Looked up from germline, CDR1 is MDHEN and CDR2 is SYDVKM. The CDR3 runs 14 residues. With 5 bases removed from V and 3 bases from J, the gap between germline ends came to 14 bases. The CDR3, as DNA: TGTGCCAGCAGTGTTGACAGGATAGACTACGAGCAGTACTTC. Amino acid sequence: CASSVDRIDYEQYF.

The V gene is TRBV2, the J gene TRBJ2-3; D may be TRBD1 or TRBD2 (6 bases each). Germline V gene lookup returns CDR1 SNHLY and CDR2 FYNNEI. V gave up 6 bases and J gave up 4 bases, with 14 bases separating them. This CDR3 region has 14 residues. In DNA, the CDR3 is TGTGCCAGCAGCTCACCGGGGGCCCCAGATACGCAGTATTTT. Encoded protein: CASSSPGAPDTQYF. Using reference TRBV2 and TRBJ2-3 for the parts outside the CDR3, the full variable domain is EPEVTQTPSHQVTQMGQEVILRCVPISNHLYFYWYRQILGQKVEFLVSFYNNEISEKSEIFDDQFSVERPDGSNFTLKIRSTKLEDSAMYFCASSSPGAPDTQYFGPGTRLTVL.

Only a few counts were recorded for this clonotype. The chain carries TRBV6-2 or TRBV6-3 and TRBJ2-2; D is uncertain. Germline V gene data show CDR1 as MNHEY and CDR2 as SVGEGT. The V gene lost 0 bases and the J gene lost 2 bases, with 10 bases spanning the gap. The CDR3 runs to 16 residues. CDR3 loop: CASSYSITQNTGELFF. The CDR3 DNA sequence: TGTGCCAGCAGTTACTCGATTACCCAAAACACCGGGGAGCTGTTTTTT.

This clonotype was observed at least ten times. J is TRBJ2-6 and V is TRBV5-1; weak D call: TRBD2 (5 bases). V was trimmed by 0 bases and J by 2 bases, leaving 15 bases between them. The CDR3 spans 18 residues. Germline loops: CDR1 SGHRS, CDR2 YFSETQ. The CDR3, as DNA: TGCGCCAGCAGCTTGGAGTTGGTGTGGGAGACTGGGGCCAACGTCCTGACTTTC. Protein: CASSLELVWETGANVLTF.

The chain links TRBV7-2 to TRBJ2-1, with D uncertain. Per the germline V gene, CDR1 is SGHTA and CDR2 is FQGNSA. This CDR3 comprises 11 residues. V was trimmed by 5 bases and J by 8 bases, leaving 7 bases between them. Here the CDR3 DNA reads TGTGCCAGCAGCCCCTTTTATGAGCAGTTCTTC. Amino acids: CASSPFYEQFF.

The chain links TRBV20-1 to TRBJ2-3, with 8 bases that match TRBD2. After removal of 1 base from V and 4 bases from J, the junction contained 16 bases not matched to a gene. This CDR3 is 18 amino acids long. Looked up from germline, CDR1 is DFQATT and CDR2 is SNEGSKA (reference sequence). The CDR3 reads CSARGGEGTGTRADTQYF. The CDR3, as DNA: TGCAGTGCTAGAGGGGGAGAGGGTACCGGGACTAGGGCAGATACGCAGTATTTT.

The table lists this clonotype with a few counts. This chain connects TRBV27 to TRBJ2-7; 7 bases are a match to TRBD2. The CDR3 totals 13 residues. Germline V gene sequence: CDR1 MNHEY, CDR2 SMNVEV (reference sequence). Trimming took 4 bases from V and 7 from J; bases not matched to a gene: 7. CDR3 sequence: CASSWDYAGEQYF. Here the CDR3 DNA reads TGTGCCAGCAGTTGGGACTATGCCGGGGAGCAGTACTTC.